One and the same sample provided the 8 T cell receptor beta chains below, sequenced in a study of blood T cell repertoires in COVID-19. Sequencing used immunoSEQ multiplex PCR; TCRdb keeps in-frame clones, though not all of them. The sample comprises some 120,000 clones, around four fifths of which are singletons, and 20% to 25% rests with the top ten. The specimen sequenced was peripheral blood. These receptor sequences come from a human donor in a cohort sampled during active COVID-19.

This clone appeared once. The V call is TRBV19, the J call TRBJ2-3, with 7 bases fitting TRBD1. V dropped 6 bases and J dropped 0; count of bases not matched to a gene: 15. The germline V gene encodes CDR1 LNHDA and CDR2 SQIVND (reference sequence). The CDR3 consists of 18 residues. The chain's CDR3 is CASSSPLGRQGSTDTQYF. The CDR3 coding sequence is TGTGCCAGTAGCTCCCCTTTGGGACGACAGGGTAGCACAGATACGCAGTATTTT.

This chain links TRBV18 with TRBJ1-3; D is undetermined. CDR3 size: 15 residues. V lost 2 bases to trimming and J lost 3 bases, with 11 bases between them. Germline lookup yields CDR1 KGHSH and CDR2 LQKENI. The CDR3 sequence: CASSPGEVDGNTIYF. In DNA, the CDR3 is TGTGCCAGCTCACCAGGGGAGGTGGATGGAAACACCATATATTTT.

The chain has TRBV7-2 and TRBJ1-1, with D hard to call. Deletions cut 8 bases from V and 6 bases from J, with 16 bases between. The CDR3 is made up of 13 amino acids. Germline CDR1 is SGHTA and CDR2 is FQGNSA. This CDR3 is CASGRNRGSEAFF. Here the CDR3 DNA reads TGTGCCAGCGGTCGAAACCGGGGATCTGAAGCTTTCTTT. Full variable domain (rest looked up from reference TRBV7-2 and TRBJ1-1): GAGVSQSPSNKVTEKGKDVELRCDPISGHTALYWYRQSLGQGLEFLIYFQGNSAPDKSGLPSDRFSAERTGGSVSTLTIQRTQQEDSAVYLCASGRNRGSEAFFGQGTRLTVV.

The chain uses TRBV7-9 and TRBJ1-5, with a possible D match to TRBD1 (6 bases). The ends were cut back, 6 bases at V and 3 bases at J, with 18 bases in the middle. In germline, CDR1 is SEHNR, CDR2 FQNEAQ (reference sequence). The CDR3 runs to 16 residues. CDR3 sequence reads: CASSAGSRGLNQPQHF. Here the CDR3 DNA reads TGTGCCAGCAGTGCAGGGTCCAGGGGCCTCAATCAGCCCCAGCATTTT. The variable domain in full, completed from reference TRBV7-9 and TRBJ1-5, reads DTGVSQNPRHKITKRGQNVTFRCDPISEHNRLYWYRQTLGQGPEFLTYFQNEAQLEKSRLLSDRFSAERPKGSFSTLEIQRTEQGDSAMYLCASSAGSRGLNQPQHFGDGTRLSIL.

The chain couples TRBV6-2 or TRBV6-3 to TRBJ2-7; a weak D match, TRBD2 (5 bases). The V and J ends lost 2 bases and 0 bases respectively, with 8 bases between them. Germline CDR1 reads MNHEY; CDR2 reads SVGEGT. The CDR3 has 14 residues. The CDR3 protein is CASSYTGTSYEQYF. The CDR3 DNA sequence: TGTGCCAGCAGTTACACGGGAACCTCCTACGAGCAGTACTTC.

In this sample, this clone turned up once. CDR3 nucleotide sequence: TGTGCCAGCAGCCCGGGCGGGATGAGGAAAAACATTCAGTACTTC. As protein: CASSPGGMRKNIQYF. This chain joins TRBV4-2 and TRBJ2-4, with D perhaps TRBD2 (6 bases). With 4 bases removed from V and 4 bases from J, the gap between germline ends came to 14 bases. Germline V gene data show CDR1 as LGHNA and CDR2 as YNFKEQ. There are 15 residues in the CDR3.

The chain joins TRBV25-1 to TRBJ1-2; TRBD1 matches 7 bases. The CDR3 has 15 residues. From germline, CDR1 is MGHDK and CDR2 SYGVNS. V was pared by 3 bases and J by 2 bases, with 6 bases of the junction left unmatched. The CDR3 loop is CASSDTNRGNYGYTF. The CDR3 DNA sequence: TGTGCCAGCAGTGATACCAACAGGGGAAACTATGGCTACACCTTC.

V gene TRBV7-2 combines with J gene TRBJ1-1, with 8 bases that match TRBD1. Germline-derived CDR1 and CDR2 are SGHTA and FQGNSA. The CDR3 contains 16 residues. Losses at the gene ends were 1 base for V and 0 bases for J; bases not matched to a gene: 4. Here the CDR3 reads CASSLGTGYMNTEAFF. The DNA of the CDR3 is TGTGCCAGCAGCTTAGGGACAGGGTACATGAACACTGAAGCTTTCTTT.